The 16 T cell receptor beta chains in this list originate from one sample, sequenced in a study of blood T cell repertoires in COVID-19. TCRdb's copy holds only in-frame clones and misses some; the assay was immunoSEQ multiplex PCR. Of some 77,000 clones in the sample, nearly 85% were seen once. The material sequenced was peripheral blood. These receptors all stem from a woman in her sixties or seventies with acute or convalescent COVID-19.

The chain joins TRBV6-5 to TRBJ1-6; perhaps TRBD1 as D (6 bases). The CDR3 is 15 residues long. Trimming shortened V by 6 bases and J by 7 bases, and 16 bases separated the two germline ends. Germline lookup yields CDR1 MNHEY and CDR2 SVGAGI. CDR3 nucleotide sequence: TGTGCCAGCAGGCCCGAGGGGGAAGGAAATTCACCCCTCCACTTT. Protein product: CASRPEGEGNSPLHF.

V and J are TRBV2 and TRBJ2-7; maybe TRBD1 (6 bases). The CDR3 is 14 residues long. V was shortened by 6 bases and J by 2 bases, with 14 bases between the two germline ends. From germline, CDR1 is SNHLY and CDR2 FYNNEI. Written as DNA, the CDR3 is TGTGCCAGCAGACAGGGCCCCGGGCCCTACGAGCAGTACTTC. This encodes CASRQGPGPYEQYF.

The V and J genes are TRBV19 and TRBJ2-7; 7 bases are a match to TRBD2. This CDR3 comprises 16 residues. After removal of 8 bases from V and 0 bases from J, the junction contained 13 bases not matched to a gene. In germline, CDR1 is LNHDA, CDR2 SQIVND (reference sequence). The CDR3 protein is CASSEGLADSSYEQYF. For the CDR3, the DNA is TGTGCCAGTTCCGAGGGGCTAGCGGATTCCTCCTACGAGCAGTACTTC.

The sample holds a few counts of this clone. The rearrangement uses TRBV4-2 and TRBJ2-2, with TRBD2 matching over 12 bases. The CDR3 totals 18 residues. Germline-derived CDR1 and CDR2 are LGHNA and YNFKEQ. Germline trimming cut 0 bases from V and 5 bases from J; bases unmatched to any gene: 7. CDR3 nucleotide sequence: TGTGCCAGCAGCCAAGACGCTAGCGGGGGGGCGGTAACCGGGGAGCTGTTTTTT. This translates into CASSQDASGGAVTGELFF.

The rearrangement links TRBV5-1 to TRBJ1-1, with unresolved D. V was pared by 4 bases and J by 3 bases, with 13 bases between. The CDR3 sequence is 14 residues long. Germline-derived CDR1 and CDR2 are SGHRS and YFSETQ. The CDR3 DNA follows: TGCGCCAGCAGCCCGTGGGCAGTCGACACTGAAGCTTTCTTT. Amino acids: CASSPWAVDTEAFF. Drawing the rest from reference TRBV5-1 and TRBJ1-1, the complete variable domain is KAGVTQTPRYLIKTRGQQVTLSCSPISGHRSVSWYQQTPGQGLQFLFEYFSETQRNKGNFPGRFSGRQFSNSRSEMNVSTLELGDSALYLCASSPWAVDTEAFFGQGTRLTVV.

This clone came up a few times. V usage is TRBV18 and J usage is TRBJ2-7, with D maybe TRBD1 (6 bases). The CDR3 consists of 15 residues. Trimming removed 3 bases from V and 1 base from J, with 13 bases in between. CDR1 is KGHSH and CDR2 is LQKENI in the germline V gene. CDR3 amino acids: CASSPKQGFSYEQYF. As DNA, the CDR3 is TGTGCCAGCTCACCCAAACAGGGCTTTTCCTACGAGCAGTACTTC.

The chain has TRBV2 and TRBJ1-5, with D unresolved. Germline assignment: CDR1 SNHLY and CDR2 FYNNEI. The ends were cut back, 1 base at V and 1 base at J, with 5 bases in the middle. This CDR3 is 14 amino acids long. CDR3 region: CASSEGLSNQPQHF. The CDR3, as DNA: TGTGCCAGCAGTGAAGGTCTAAGCAATCAGCCCCAGCATTTT.

The chain links TRBV7-2 to TRBJ2-1; tentatively, D is TRBD2 (5 bases). V shed 2 bases and J shed 0 bases, with 14 bases lying between them. Germline CDR1 is SGHTA and CDR2 is FQGNSA. CDR3 length: 17 amino acids. CDR3 sequence reads: CASSLNGGGFSYNEQFF. CDR3 sequence (DNA): TGTGCCAGCAGCTTAAATGGTGGCGGGTTCTCCTACAATGAGCAGTTCTTC.

This clone occurred once. V and J are TRBV14 and TRBJ1-5; 7 positions agree with TRBD1. Germline V gives CDR1 SGHDN, CDR2 FVKESK. The length of the CDR3 is 16 residues. With V trimmed by 1 base and J by 2 bases, 5 bases remained unmatched. Here the CDR3 reads CASSQVGGVGNQPQHF. In DNA, the CDR3 is TGTGCCAGCAGCCAAGTAGGGGGCGTGGGCAATCAGCCCCAGCATTTT.

The genes are TRBV7-3 and TRBJ2-7; 8 bases agree with TRBD2. The length of the CDR3 is 14 residues. Germline loops: CDR1 SGHTA, CDR2 FQGTGA. V lost 5 bases and J lost 3; bases outside the gene matches: 6. CDR3 nucleotide sequence: TGTGCCAGCAGCCCAACTAGCGGCAGCTACGAGCAGTACTTC. It is translated as CASSPTSGSYEQYF.

The rearrangement uses TRBV20-1 and TRBJ2-3; TRBD2 is a possible D gene (5 bases). The CDR3 contains 16 residues. Between the trimmed V and J ends, which lost 3 bases and 2 bases, there was a span of 18 bases. Germline CDR1 reads DFQATT; CDR2 reads SNEGSKA (reference sequence). CDR3 sequence reads: CSASHRLKTSTDTQYF. The DNA of the CDR3 is TGCAGTGCTAGTCATAGACTAAAAACCTCCACAGATACGCAGTATTTT.

The rearrangement uses TRBV7-8 and TRBJ1-1; D possibly corresponds to TRBD1 (6 bases). Germline V gene data show CDR1 as SGHVS and CDR2 as FQNEAQ. The ends were cut back, 1 base at V and 4 bases at J, with 13 bases in the middle. This CDR3 is 15 amino acids long. The DNA of the CDR3 is TGTGCCAGCAGCTTAGGGGGCAGGGGCGGCACTGAAGCTTTCTTT. Protein product: CASSLGGRGGTEAFF.

This clone was seen only a few times. The V gene is TRBV5-5, the J gene TRBJ2-1; 9 positions match TRBD2. With 6 bases clipped from V and 1 base from J, the junction kept 11 bases outside the gene matches. Germline V gene sequence: CDR1 SGHKS, CDR2 YYEKEE (reference sequence). This CDR3 has 17 residues. The CDR3: CASTRGSGGISYNEQFF. The CDR3 nucleotides read TGTGCCAGCACCCGGGGAAGCGGGGGGATTTCCTACAATGAGCAGTTCTTC.

This rearrangement joins TRBV9 to TRBJ1-1; the D gene is possibly TRBD1 (6 bases). V dropped 3 bases and J dropped 4 bases, with 16 bases sitting between them. The CDR3 runs to 15 residues. Germline-derived CDR1 and CDR2 are SGDLS and YYNGEE. The CDR3 is CASSATPQGITEAFF. CDR3 nucleotide sequence: TGTGCCAGCAGCGCCACACCCCAGGGGATCACTGAAGCTTTCTTT.

The chain combines TRBV13 with TRBJ2-3; D possibly corresponds to TRBD1 (5 bases). V was pared by 1 base and J by 11 bases, with 7 bases between. Germline CDR1 reads PRHDT; CDR2 reads FYEKMQ (reference sequence). CDR3 length: 11 residues. The DNA for the CDR3 is TGTGCCAGCAGCTTAGCAGGGATGCAGTATTTT. This translates into CASSLAGMQYF. The full variable domain, completed using reference TRBV13 and TRBJ2-3, is AAGVIQSPRHLIKEKRETATLKCYPIPRHDTVYWYQQGPGQDPQFLISFYEKMQSDKGSIPDRFSAQQFSDYHSELNMSSLELGDSALYFCASSLAGMQYFGPGTRLTVL.

V gene TRBV5-6 combines with J gene TRBJ2-2; TRBD1 matches 9 bases. V was pared by 3 bases and J by 2 bases, with 2 bases of the junction left unmatched. Germline V gene lookup returns CDR1 SGHDT and CDR2 YYEEEE. The CDR3 totals 15 residues. Here the CDR3 reads CASSWDRANTGELFF. CDR3 nucleotides: TGTGCCAGCAGCTGGGACAGGGCCAACACCGGGGAGCTGTTTTTT.